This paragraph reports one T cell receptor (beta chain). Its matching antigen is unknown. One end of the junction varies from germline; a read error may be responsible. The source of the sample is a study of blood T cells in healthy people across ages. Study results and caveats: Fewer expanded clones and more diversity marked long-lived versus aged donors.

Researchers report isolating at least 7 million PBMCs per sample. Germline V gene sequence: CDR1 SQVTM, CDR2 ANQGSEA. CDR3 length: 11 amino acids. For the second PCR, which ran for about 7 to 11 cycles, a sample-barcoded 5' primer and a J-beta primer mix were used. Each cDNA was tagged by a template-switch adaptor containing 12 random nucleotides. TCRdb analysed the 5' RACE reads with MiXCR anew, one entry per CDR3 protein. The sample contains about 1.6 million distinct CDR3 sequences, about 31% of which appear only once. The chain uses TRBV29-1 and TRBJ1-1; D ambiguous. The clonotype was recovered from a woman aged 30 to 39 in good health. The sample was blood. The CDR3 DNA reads TGCAGCATTGAAGAGCAGACTGAAGCTTTCTTT. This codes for CSIEEQTEAFF.